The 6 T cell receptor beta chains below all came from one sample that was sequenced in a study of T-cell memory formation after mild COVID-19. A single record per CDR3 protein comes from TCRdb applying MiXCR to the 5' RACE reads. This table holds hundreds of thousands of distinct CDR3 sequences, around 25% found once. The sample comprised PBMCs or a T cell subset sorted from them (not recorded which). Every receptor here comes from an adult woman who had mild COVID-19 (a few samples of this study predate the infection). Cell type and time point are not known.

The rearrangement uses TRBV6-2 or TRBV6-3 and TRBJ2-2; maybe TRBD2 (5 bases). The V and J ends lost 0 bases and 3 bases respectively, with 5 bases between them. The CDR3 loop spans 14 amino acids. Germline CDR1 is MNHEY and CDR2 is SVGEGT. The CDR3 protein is CASSYSSDTGELFF. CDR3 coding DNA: TGTGCCAGCAGTTACTCTAGCGACACCGGGGAGCTGTTTTTT.

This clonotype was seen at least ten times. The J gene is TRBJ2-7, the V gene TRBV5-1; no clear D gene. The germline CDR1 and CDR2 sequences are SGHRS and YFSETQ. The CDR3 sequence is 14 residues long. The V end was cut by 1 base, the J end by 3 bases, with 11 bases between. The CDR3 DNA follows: TGCGCCAGCAGCTTGACGGGTATTCGCTACGAGCAGTACTTC. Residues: CASSLTGIRYEQYF.

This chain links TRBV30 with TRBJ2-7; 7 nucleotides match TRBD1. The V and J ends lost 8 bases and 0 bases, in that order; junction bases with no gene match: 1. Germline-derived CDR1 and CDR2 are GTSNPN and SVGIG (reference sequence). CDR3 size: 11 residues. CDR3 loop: CAGTDSYEQYF. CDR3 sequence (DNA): TGTGCCGGGACAGACTCCTACGAGCAGTACTTC.

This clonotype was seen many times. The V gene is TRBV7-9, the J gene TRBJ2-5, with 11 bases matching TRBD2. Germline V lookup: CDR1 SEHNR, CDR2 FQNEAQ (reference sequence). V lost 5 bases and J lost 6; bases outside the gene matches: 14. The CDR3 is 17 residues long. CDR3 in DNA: TGTGCCAGCAGCCCAGGAAGGCTAGCGGGAGGTAAAAAGACCCAGTACTTC. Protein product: CASSPGRLAGGKKTQYF.

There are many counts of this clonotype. In nucleotides, the CDR3 is TGTGCCAGCAGCAGGGGTCTTAGGGAGCAGTACTTC. Translating gives CASSRGLREQYF. This rearrangement joins TRBV7-9 to TRBJ2-7; perhaps TRBD1 as D (5 bases). V was trimmed by 5 bases and J by 7 bases, leaving 12 bases between them. CDR3 length: 12 residues. Germline V lookup: CDR1 SEHNR, CDR2 FQNEAQ (reference sequence).

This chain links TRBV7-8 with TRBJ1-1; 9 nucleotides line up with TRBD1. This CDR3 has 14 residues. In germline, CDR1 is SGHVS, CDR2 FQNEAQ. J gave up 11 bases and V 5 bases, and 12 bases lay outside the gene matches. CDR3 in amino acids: CASSARGQGRMAFF. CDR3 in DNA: TGTGCCAGCAGCGCTAGGGGACAGGGAAGGATGGCTTTCTTT.